One sample yielded the 20 T cell receptor beta chains listed below, sequenced in a study of shared clonotypes between healthy human individuals. Method: immunoSEQ multiplex PCR; TCRdb's copy keeps in-frame clones and lacks some. The sample yields some 2.3 million clones, approximately 95% seen once. Sequencing was performed on naive CD4+ T cells from PBMCs. The subset was: CD45RA+ positively selected. These receptors all stem from a man younger than 35 in good health. Some clones in this sample may be carry-over from other donors' samples.

The V call is TRBV4-3, the J call TRBJ2-1; possible D gene TRBD2, 6 bases. Germline assignment: CDR1 LGHNA and CDR2 YSLEER. This CDR3 contains 16 residues. V gave up 2 bases and J gave up 4 bases, with 15 bases separating them. CDR3 bases: TGCGCCAGCAGCCAATTCGGCATCGCGGGGTACAATGAGCAGTTCTTC. This translates into CASSQFGIAGYNEQFF.

Points on this clone: Other nucleotide sequences in the sample specify the same CDR3. The chain is built from TRBV18 and TRBJ2-3, with D tentatively TRBD1 or TRBD2 (5 bases each). The germline V and J ends were trimmed by 3 bases and 0 bases, with 10 bases remaining between them. This CDR3 spans 15 amino acids. The germline V gene has CDR1 KGHSH and CDR2 LQKENI. The CDR3 spells CASSPTGGSTDTQYF. CDR3 nucleotide sequence: TGTGCCAGCTCACCCACTGGGGGTAGCACAGATACGCAGTATTTT.

This clone came up a few times. The chain recombines TRBV28 with TRBJ1-1; D uncertain. This CDR3 spans 12 amino acids. Germline CDR1 MDHEN, CDR2 SYDVKM. V was pared by 2 bases and J by 4 bases, with 5 bases between. CDR3 DNA sequence: TGTGCCAGCAGTTTAATCCTCACTGAAGCTTTCTTT. Protein: CASSLILTEAFF.

V gene TRBV30 combines with J gene TRBJ1-6; D unclear. V lost 1 base, J lost 4 bases, and 14 bases lay in between. This CDR3 contains 16 residues. Germline lookup yields CDR1 GTSNPN and CDR2 SVGIG (reference sequence). The CDR3 DNA is TGTGCCTGGAGTGCCTTTTCCCCCCAGTATAATTCACCCCTCCACTTT. It specifies CAWSAFSPQYNSPLHF. Full variable domain (missing parts from reference TRBV30 and TRBJ1-6): SQTIHQWPATLVQPVGSPLSLECTVEGTSNPNLYWYRQAAGRGLQLLFYSVGIGQISSEVPQNLSASRPQDRQFILSSKKLLLSDSGFYLCAWSAFSPQYNSPLHFGNGTRLTVT.

The chain is built from TRBV7-8 and TRBJ2-7; a possible D gene is TRBD2 (6 bases). Germline CDR1 reads SGHVS; CDR2 reads FQNEAQ. This CDR3 region has 15 residues. The V end lost 5 bases, the J end lost 6 bases, and 20 bases lay between the germline ends. The CDR3 bases are TGTGCCAGCAGCCCTGAAAGACTAGTTCGGGCCGAGCAGTACTTC. The encoded protein is CASSPERLVRAEQYF.

The V and J genes are TRBV18 and TRBJ1-4, with 8 bases lining up with TRBD1. The CDR3 spans 13 residues. CDR1 and CDR2 (germline): KGHSH, LQKENI. V dropped 2 bases and J dropped 12; count of bases not matched to a gene: 5. CDR3 sequence (DNA): TGTGCCAGCTCACCAAATGGACAGGGCGAACTGTTTTTT. It translates to CASSPNGQGELFF.

V is TRBV18 and J is TRBJ2-1; D is unresolved. Trimming cost V 3 bases and J 5 bases, with 8 bases left between them. The CDR3 covers 13 residues. Germline-derived CDR1 and CDR2 are KGHSH and LQKENI. CDR3 bases: TGTGCCAGCTCACCTACCGAGGACAATGAGCAGTTCTTC. This codes for CASSPTEDNEQFF.

Here the CDR3 reads CASSLDGRLYYEQYF. The DNA of the CDR3 is TGCGCCAGCAGCTTGGACGGCAGGCTATACTACGAGCAGTACTTC. This rearrangement joins TRBV5-1 to TRBJ2-7, with unresolved D. This CDR3 is built from 15 residues. Germline V gives CDR1 SGHRS, CDR2 YFSETQ. The ends were cut back, 0 bases at V and 3 bases at J, with 13 bases in the middle.

V gene TRBV28 combines with J gene TRBJ2-3, with D hard to call. Trimming removed 3 bases from V and 1 base from J, with 11 bases in between. The V gene's germline CDR1 is MDHEN and CDR2 SYDVKM. This CDR3 has 15 residues. The CDR3 region is CASSFVQVGTDTQYF. CDR3 DNA sequence: TGTGCCAGCAGTTTCGTCCAGGTTGGCACAGATACGCAGTATTTT. Full variable domain (outside the CDR3, taken from reference TRBV28 and TRBJ2-3): DVKVTQSSRYLVKRTGEKVFLECVQDMDHENMFWYRQDPGLGLRLIYFSYDVKMKEKGDIPEGYSVSREKKERFSLILESASTNQTSMYLCASSFVQVGTDTQYFGPGTRLTVL.

The chain recombines TRBV7-9 with TRBJ2-1, with 8 bases matching TRBD2. From germline, CDR1 is SEHNR and CDR2 FQNEAQ (reference sequence). The CDR3 is made up of 16 amino acids. The J segment lost 0 bases and the V segment lost 3 bases, leaving 4 bases of the junction unmatched. The CDR3 spells CASSLRTSSSYNEQFF. The CDR3 DNA is TGTGCCAGCAGCTTGAGGACTAGCAGCTCCTACAATGAGCAGTTCTTC.

The chain combines TRBV29-1 with TRBJ1-4, with D unclear. CDR1 and CDR2 (germline): SQVTM, ANQGSEA. Trimming removed 5 bases from V and 0 bases from J, with 13 bases in between. This CDR3 region has 15 residues. This CDR3 is CSVSGRSATNEKLFF. CDR3 nucleotide sequence: TGCAGCGTTTCCGGACGGTCTGCAACTAATGAAAAACTGTTTTTT.

This clone was found once. The J gene is TRBJ1-4, the V gene TRBV7-9; D gene ambiguous. Germline loops: CDR1 SEHNR, CDR2 FQNEAQ (reference sequence). The CDR3 extends over 15 amino acids. V was pared by 1 base and J by 8 bases, with 14 bases between. CDR3 sequence: CASSLVSGSGEKLFF. CDR3 in DNA: TGTGCCAGCAGCTTAGTATCCGGGTCTGGGGAAAAACTGTTTTTT.

The V call is TRBV7-3, the J call TRBJ1-2, with unresolved D. From germline, CDR1 is SGHTA and CDR2 FQGTGA. This CDR3 is built from 17 residues. Trimming stripped 1 base from V and 2 bases from J, with 17 bases between. CDR3 DNA: TGTGCCAGCAGCTTAAACGCCCCTGGACTGTCGAACTATGGCTACACCTTC. Its translation is CASSLNAPGLSNYGYTF.

The chain uses TRBV5-4 and TRBJ2-3; 14 bases agree with TRBD2. After removal of 4 bases from V and 7 bases from J, the junction contained 8 bases not matched to a gene. CDR3 length: 16 amino acids. Germline V CDR1 and CDR2: SGHNT, YYREEE (reference sequence). DNA for the CDR3: TGTGCCAGCAGCCAAGGACTAGCGGGGGGCGGGAATACGCAGTATTTT. This sequence encodes CASSQGLAGGGNTQYF.

This chain uses TRBV4-3 with TRBJ1-1, with D unclear. The CDR3 length is 13 residues. The ends were cut back, 0 bases at V and 1 base at J, with 3 bases in the middle. CDR1 LGHNA and CDR2 YSLEER come from the germline V gene. The CDR3 DNA reads as TGCGCCAGCAGCCAAGATCCGAACACTGAAGCTTTCTTT. Translated: CASSQDPNTEAFF.

This chain uses TRBV7-9 with TRBJ2-5, with D unresolved. The CDR3 is 13 amino acids. Germline V gene sequence: CDR1 SEHNR, CDR2 FQNEAQ (reference sequence). The ends were cut back, 1 base at V and 5 bases at J, with 8 bases in the middle. The CDR3 DNA is TGTGCCAGCAGCTTAGGGTTCGGGGAGACCCAGTACTTC. Residues: CASSLGFGETQYF. The variable domain in full, completed from reference TRBV7-9 and TRBJ2-5, reads DTGVSQNPRHKITKRGQNVTFRCDPISEHNRLYWYRQTLGQGPEFLTYFQNEAQLEKSRLLSDRFSAERPKGSFSTLEIQRTEQGDSAMYLCASSLGFGETQYFGPGTRLLVL.

The chain uses TRBV5-1 and TRBJ1-1; no firm D call. CDR1 is SGHRS, CDR2 YFSETQ, per germline. This CDR3 is built from 15 residues. V lost 4 bases to trimming and J lost 0 bases, with 13 bases between them. This chain's CDR3 is CASSRTDGMNTEAFF. CDR3 nucleotides: TGCGCCAGCAGCAGGACGGACGGAATGAACACTGAAGCTTTCTTT.

The chain employs TRBV29-1 and TRBJ2-1; TRBD2 aligns across 9 bases. The trim removed 7 bases at V and 0 bases at J, leaving 4 bases unmatched. Germline assignment: CDR1 SQVTM and CDR2 ANQGSEA. The CDR3 has 14 amino acids. The CDR3 DNA sequence: TGCAGCGCCGCTAGCGGGAACTCCTACAATGAGCAGTTCTTC. Residues: CSAASGNSYNEQFF.

The chain is built from TRBV7-9 and TRBJ2-2; D is perhaps TRBD2 (5 bases). V shed 0 bases and J shed 6 bases, with 11 bases lying between them. The germline V gene encodes CDR1 SEHNR and CDR2 FQNEAQ (reference sequence). This CDR3 region has 15 residues. CDR3 sequence: CASSLAIGLSGELFF. Written as DNA, the CDR3 is TGTGCCAGCAGCTTAGCGATAGGACTGTCCGGGGAGCTGTTTTTT.

This chain connects TRBV5-1 to TRBJ2-1; possible D gene TRBD2, 6 bases. Deletions cut 3 bases from V and 12 bases from J, with 22 bases between. The CDR3 sequence is 15 residues long. Germline CDR1 is SGHRS and CDR2 is YFSETQ. The CDR3 coding sequence is TGCGCCAGCAGCTCTACAGGAGGCCTAGCGATAGGGCAGTTCTTC. It is translated as CASSSTGGLAIGQFF.